This T cell receptor (beta chain) is from a study of T cell responses to AZD1222 COVID-19 vaccine. Method: immunoSEQ multiplex PCR; TCRdb's copy keeps in-frame clones and lacks some. Of 85,000 to 120,000 clones listed, 80% to 85% are singletons. In the case of this clone: Its matching antigen is unknown.

The study's findings and limits: Repertoire samples came only from after the peak T cell response. Nearly half of unique spike-specific TCRs reportedly avoided B.1.351 and B.1.1.7 mutated regions. Dominant at 160-218 and 743-854, vaccine-associated CD4 TCRs also spanned spike.

Germline-derived CDR1 and CDR2 are ENHRY and SYGVKD. The CDR3 has 15 residues. J lost 0 bases, V lost 9 bases, and 5 bases had no gene match. The TCR sequence derives from an adult in good health. The J gene is TRBJ2-1, the V gene TRBV10-3, with 10 bases identical to TRBD2. Source: peripheral blood, taken on day 0 of AZD1222 vaccination. The CDR3 loop is CAIESGRGSYNEQFF. CDR3 sequence (DNA): TGTGCCATTGAAAGCGGGAGGGGCTCCTACAATGAGCAGTTCTTC.